The sample holds many counts of the clone carrying this T cell receptor (beta chain). Trimming took 1 base from V and 0 from J; bases not matched to a gene: 6. The CDR3 loop spans 17 amino acids. Germline CDR1 SGHRS, CDR2 YFSETQ. The source of the sample is a study of regulatory T cells in long-lasting Graves disease. For TCR beta, libraries came from iRepertoire HTBI primers and Arm-PCR of CDR3 regions. TCRdb itself ran the multiplex PCR reads through MiXCR, one entry per CDR3 protein. The sample includes about 220,000 distinct CDR3 sequences, around 20% seen only once; the top ten take over 9.5%. Time point specified: newly diagnosed GD, antithyroid drugs for less than 3 months. The TCR library was made from RNA extracted from PBMCs. The data were also submitted as part of a second study, on T cells in Graves' hyperthyroidism and ophthalmopathy.

The input for sequencing was peripheral blood mononuclear cells (PBMCs), taken at new diagnosis, from a patient treated with antithyroid drugs. The TCR originated in a woman aged 25-40 years with Graves disease. The J gene is TRBJ2-2, the V gene TRBV5-1, with 7 bases identical to TRBD1. The CDR3 sequence is CASSLPRQGTNTGELFF. The CDR3 DNA reads TGCGCCAGCAGCTTGCCCAGACAGGGAACGAACACCGGGGAGCTGTTTTTT.